This T cell receptor (beta chain) was found in a study of blood T cells in healthy people across ages. A second PCR of roughly 7 to 11 cycles used a sample-barcoded 5' primer and a J-beta primer mix. TCRdb re-analysed the 5' RACE reads in MiXCR, keeping a single row per CDR3 protein. The data contain around 1,800,000 distinct CDR3 sequences, approximately 39% of them seen just once; the ten biggest clones take up 23%. Germline assignment: CDR1 LGHNA and CDR2 YSLEER. The CDR3 consists of 16 residues. This clonotype was observed a single time. The junction does not match germline at one end; this may be a read error. PBMCs, at least 6.5 million per sample, were isolated.

This rearrangement joins TRBV4-3 to TRBJ2-3; 16 bases map to TRBD2. This TCR derives from a human donor in good health. Input material: blood. CDR3 bases: TGCGCCGGCAGCCAGGGGACTAGCGGGGGGGCAGATACGCAGTATTTT. It yields the protein CAGSQGTSGGADTQYF.